These 6 T cell receptor beta chains share one sample of origin, sequenced in a study of OX40 agonist ivuxolimab in advanced cancers. Assay used: immunoSEQ multiplex PCR; TCRdb lists only in-frame clones, some missing. The sample records approximately 76,000 clones, approximately 85% being singletons. The sample here was CD4+ or CD8+ T cells sorted from blood, taken in a trial of the OX40 agonist ivuxolimab. These receptor sequences come from an adult with an advanced solid tumor such as melanoma, head and neck, liver or kidney cancer.

The rearrangement uses TRBV5-1 and TRBJ2-5; D is ambiguous. Trimming removed 1 base from V and 4 bases from J, with 11 bases in between. The CDR3 loop spans 14 amino acids. Germline V gene data show CDR1 as SGHRS and CDR2 as YFSETQ. In DNA form, the CDR3 reads TGCGCCAGCAGCTTGACAGCCAGCCTAGAGACCCAGTACTTC. Encoded protein: CASSLTASLETQYF.

This rearrangement joins TRBV19 to TRBJ1-2; the match to TRBD1 covers 11 bases. Looked up from germline, CDR1 is LNHDA and CDR2 is SQIVND (reference sequence). Losses at the gene ends were 10 bases for V and 1 base for J; bases not matched to a gene: 8. The CDR3 runs 15 residues. CDR3: CATSTDRGLNYGYTF. The CDR3 DNA sequence: TGTGCCACCAGCACGGACAGGGGGCTTAACTATGGCTACACCTTC. Drawing the rest from reference TRBV19 and TRBJ1-2, the complete variable domain is DGGITQSPKYLFRKEGQNVTLSCEQNLNHDAMYWYRQDPGQGLRLIYYSQIVNDFQKGDIAEGYSVSREKKESFPLTVTSAQKNPTAFYLCATSTDRGLNYGYTFGSGTRLTVV.

This clone showed up just a few times. This sequence joins TRBV6-6 and TRBJ1-6, with 7 bases identical to TRBD1. V was clipped by 5 bases and J by 7 bases; unmatched bases: 5. The CDR3 spans 14 residues. The germline V gene encodes CDR1 MNHNY and CDR2 SVGAGI (reference sequence). The chain's CDR3 is CASSTGTVNSPLHF. The CDR3 region has the DNA TGTGCCAGCAGTACCGGGACAGTCAATTCACCCCTCCACTTT.

This rearrangement joins TRBV11-2 to TRBJ1-2; 9 positions agree with TRBD1. The CDR3 spans 15 residues. Per germline, CDR1 SGHAT and CDR2 FQNNGV. Losses at the gene ends were 6 bases for V and 6 bases for J; bases not matched to a gene: 11. The CDR3 sequence is CASRRDRVGYHGYTF. The DNA for the CDR3 is TGTGCCAGCAGACGGGACAGGGTAGGATACCATGGCTACACCTTC.

This chain uses TRBV5-4 with TRBJ2-3, with 12 bases that match TRBD2. CDR3 length: 15 amino acids. The J segment lost 4 bases and the V segment lost 1 base, leaving 1 base of the junction unmatched. CDR1 and CDR2 from the germline V gene are SGHNT and YYREEE (reference sequence). Here the CDR3 reads CASSLSSGGADTQYF. The CDR3 nucleotides are TGTGCCAGCAGCTTGTCTAGCGGGGGGGCAGATACGCAGTATTTT.

J is TRBJ1-1 and V is TRBV19; D call uncertain. The CDR3 is made up of 13 amino acids. Trimming pared 4 bases from V and 0 bases from J, leaving 6 bases between. CDR1 is LNHDA, CDR2 SQIVND, per germline (reference sequence). The CDR3 protein is CASSTQVNTEAFF. As DNA, the CDR3 is TGTGCCAGTAGTACCCAAGTGAACACTGAAGCTTTCTTT.